This record looks at one T cell receptor beta chain sequence and its context. No antigen is known for it. The data originate from a study of cytomegalovirus exposure and HLA in healthy donors. The CDR3 sequence is 12 residues long. The V and J ends lost 1 base and 5 bases respectively, with 6 bases between them. CDR1 and CDR2 (germline): SNHLY, FYNNEI. Study-wide points: In a later analysis, a missense DCLRE1C variant was linked to TCR beta V- and J-gene trimming. It was assumed in the presence/absence analyses that sequencing depth was roughly uniform across donors.

60 Vbeta and 13 Jbeta primers were used in PCR. The data were produced by immunoSEQ multiplex PCR, yet TCRdb's version contains in-frame clones alone and is incomplete. The sample consists of about 160,000 clones, over 75% of them appearing once. The material sequenced was PBMCs. This receptor was taken from a woman aged 25 to 39 in good health and CMV-seronegative. J is TRBJ2-7 and V is TRBV2, with D maybe TRBD2 (5 bases). CDR3 nucleotide sequence: TGTGCCAGCAGTGAAGGAGGGAACGAGCAGTACTTC. It is translated as CASSEGGNEQYF.